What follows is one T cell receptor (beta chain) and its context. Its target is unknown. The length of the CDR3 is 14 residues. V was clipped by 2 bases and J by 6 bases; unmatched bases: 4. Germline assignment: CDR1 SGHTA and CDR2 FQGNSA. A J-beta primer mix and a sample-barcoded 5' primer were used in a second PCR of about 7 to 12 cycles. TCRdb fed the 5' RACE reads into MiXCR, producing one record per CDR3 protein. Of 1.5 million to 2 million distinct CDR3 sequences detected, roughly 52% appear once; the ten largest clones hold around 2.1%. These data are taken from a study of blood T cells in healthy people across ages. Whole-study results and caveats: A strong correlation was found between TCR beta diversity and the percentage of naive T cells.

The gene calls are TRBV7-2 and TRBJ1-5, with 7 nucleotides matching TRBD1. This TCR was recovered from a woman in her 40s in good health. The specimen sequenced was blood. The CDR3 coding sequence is TGTGCCAGCAGCTTACAGGGGGAGGTTCAGCCCCAGCATTTT. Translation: CASSLQGEVQPQHF.